This T cell receptor (beta chain) was documented in a study of blood T cell repertoires in COVID-19. On the study more broadly: PBMCs, B-cell-depleted T cells, or T cells were the source of the cDNA or gDNA that made up the material.

Seattle researchers signed up patients amid active infection and tracked them longitudinally. TCRdb keeps only in-frame clones here, not all; method: immunoSEQ multiplex PCR. Of approximately 250,000 clones in the sample, around 87% are singletons; the top ten hold over 5%. CDR3 size: 15 residues. Trimming removed 1 base from V and 4 bases from J, with 13 bases in between. Germline-derived CDR1 and CDR2 are SGHVS and FQNEAQ. The chain joins TRBV7-8 to TRBJ1-1; a weak D match, TRBD1 (6 bases). This receptor was taken from a woman aged 55-69 years with COVID-19, enrolled during active disease. What was sequenced was peripheral blood. CDR3 DNA sequence: TGTGCCAGCAGCTTAGTCGCGGGGGCGGTCACTGAAGCTTTCTTT. This sequence encodes CASSLVAGAVTEAFF.